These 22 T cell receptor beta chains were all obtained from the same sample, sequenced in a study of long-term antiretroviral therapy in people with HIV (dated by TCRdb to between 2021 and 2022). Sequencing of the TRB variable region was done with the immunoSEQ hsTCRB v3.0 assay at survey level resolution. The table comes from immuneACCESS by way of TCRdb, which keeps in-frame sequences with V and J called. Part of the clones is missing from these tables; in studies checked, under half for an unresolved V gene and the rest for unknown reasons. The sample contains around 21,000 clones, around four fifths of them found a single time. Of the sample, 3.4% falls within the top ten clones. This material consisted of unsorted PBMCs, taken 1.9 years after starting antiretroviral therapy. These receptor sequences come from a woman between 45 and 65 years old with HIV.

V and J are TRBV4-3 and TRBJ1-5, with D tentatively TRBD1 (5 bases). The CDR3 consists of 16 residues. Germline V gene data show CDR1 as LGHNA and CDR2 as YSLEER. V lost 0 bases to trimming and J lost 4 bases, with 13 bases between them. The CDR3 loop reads CASSQEGGGTNQPQHF. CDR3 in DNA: TGCGCCAGCAGCCAAGAGGGTGGAGGGACTAATCAGCCCCAGCATTTT.

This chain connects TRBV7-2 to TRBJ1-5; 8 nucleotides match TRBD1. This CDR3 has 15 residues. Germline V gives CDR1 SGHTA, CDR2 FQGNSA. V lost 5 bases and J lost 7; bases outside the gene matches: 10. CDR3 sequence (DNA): TGTGCCAGCAGCCCGGGACAGGTGATCGTCCAGCCCCAGCATTTT. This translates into CASSPGQVIVQPQHF.

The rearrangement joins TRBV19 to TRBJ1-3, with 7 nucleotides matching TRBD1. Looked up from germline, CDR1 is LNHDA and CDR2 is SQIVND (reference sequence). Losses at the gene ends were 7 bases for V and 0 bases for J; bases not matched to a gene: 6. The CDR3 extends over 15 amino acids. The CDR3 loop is CASIRQGVSGNTIYF. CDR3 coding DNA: TGTGCCAGTATTCGACAGGGTGTCTCTGGAAACACCATATATTTT.

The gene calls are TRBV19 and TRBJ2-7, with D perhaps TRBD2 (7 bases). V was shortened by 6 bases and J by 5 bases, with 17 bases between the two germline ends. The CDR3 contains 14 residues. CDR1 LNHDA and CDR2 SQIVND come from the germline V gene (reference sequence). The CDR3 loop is CASSRLGGDNEQYF. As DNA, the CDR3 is TGTGCCAGTAGCCGATTGGGGGGGGACAACGAGCAGTACTTC.

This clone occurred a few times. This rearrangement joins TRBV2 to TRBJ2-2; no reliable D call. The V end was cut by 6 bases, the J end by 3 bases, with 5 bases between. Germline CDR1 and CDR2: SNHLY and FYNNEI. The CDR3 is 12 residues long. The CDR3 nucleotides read TGTGCCAGCAGGCTTGACACCGGGGAGCTGTTTTTT. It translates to CASRLDTGELFF.

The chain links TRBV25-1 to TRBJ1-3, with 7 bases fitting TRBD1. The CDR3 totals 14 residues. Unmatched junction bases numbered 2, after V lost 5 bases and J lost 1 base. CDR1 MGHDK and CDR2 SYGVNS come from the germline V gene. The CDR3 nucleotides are TGTGCCAGCAGTCTGACAGGGTCTGGAAACACCATATATTTT. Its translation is CASSLTGSGNTIYF.

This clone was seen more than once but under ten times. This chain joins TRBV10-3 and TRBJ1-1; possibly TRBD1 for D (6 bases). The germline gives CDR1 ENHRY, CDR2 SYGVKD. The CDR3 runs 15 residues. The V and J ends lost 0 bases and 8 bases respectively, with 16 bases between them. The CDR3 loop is CAISESTRDTREAFF. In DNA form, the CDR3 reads TGTGCCATCAGTGAGTCGACTCGGGACACGCGCGAAGCTTTCTTT.

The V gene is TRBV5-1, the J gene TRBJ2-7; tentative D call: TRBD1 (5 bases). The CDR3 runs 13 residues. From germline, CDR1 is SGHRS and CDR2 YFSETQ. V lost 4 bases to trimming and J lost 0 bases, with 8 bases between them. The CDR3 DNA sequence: TGCGCCAGCAGCCAGACAGACTCCTACGAGCAGTACTTC. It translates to CASSQTDSYEQYF.

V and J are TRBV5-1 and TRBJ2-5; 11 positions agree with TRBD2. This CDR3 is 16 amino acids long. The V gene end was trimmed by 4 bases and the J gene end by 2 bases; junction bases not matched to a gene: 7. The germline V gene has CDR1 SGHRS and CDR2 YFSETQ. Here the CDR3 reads CASSPGTSGVQETQYF. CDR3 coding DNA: TGCGCCAGCAGCCCCGGGACTAGCGGAGTACAAGAGACCCAGTACTTC.

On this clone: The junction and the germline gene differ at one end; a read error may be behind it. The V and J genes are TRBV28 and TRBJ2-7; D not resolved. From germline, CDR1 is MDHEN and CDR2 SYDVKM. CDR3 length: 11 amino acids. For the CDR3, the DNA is TGTGCCAGCAGTTTTATGGTGGAGCGGTACTTC. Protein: CASSFMVERYF.

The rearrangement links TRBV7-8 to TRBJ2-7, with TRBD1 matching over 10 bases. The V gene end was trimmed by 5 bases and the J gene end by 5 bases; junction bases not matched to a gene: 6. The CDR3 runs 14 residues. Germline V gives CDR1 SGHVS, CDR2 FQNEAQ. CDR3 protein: CASSLDRGRDEQYF. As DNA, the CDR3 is TGTGCCAGCAGCCTCGACAGGGGGCGCGACGAGCAGTACTTC.

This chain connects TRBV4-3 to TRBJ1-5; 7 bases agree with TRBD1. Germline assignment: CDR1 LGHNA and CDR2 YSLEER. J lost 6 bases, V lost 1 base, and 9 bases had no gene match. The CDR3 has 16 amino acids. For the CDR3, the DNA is TGCGCCAGCAGCCAAGGGGTAAGGGGGCGAGTTCAGCCCCAGCATTTT. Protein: CASSQGVRGRVQPQHF.

CDR3 in amino acids: CASSEGLAGVGYNEQFF. Written as DNA, the CDR3 is TGTGCCAGCAGTGAGGGACTAGCGGGGGTGGGCTACAATGAGCAGTTCTTC. The chain links TRBV6-1 to TRBJ2-1, with 14 bases identical to TRBD2. The CDR3 runs 17 residues. The germline V gene encodes CDR1 MNHNS and CDR2 SASEGT. The V segment lost 3 bases and the J segment 3 bases; nucleotides outside the gene matches: 4.

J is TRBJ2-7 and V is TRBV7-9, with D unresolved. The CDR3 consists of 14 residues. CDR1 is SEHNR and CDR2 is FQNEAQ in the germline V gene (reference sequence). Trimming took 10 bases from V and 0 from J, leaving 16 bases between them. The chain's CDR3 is CATGTEWSSYEQYF. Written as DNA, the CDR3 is TGTGCCACCGGCACCGAGTGGAGCTCCTACGAGCAGTACTTC. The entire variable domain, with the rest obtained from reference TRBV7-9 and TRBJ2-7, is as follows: DTGVSQNPRHKITKRGQNVTFRCDPISEHNRLYWYRQTLGQGPEFLTYFQNEAQLEKSRLLSDRFSAERPKGSFSTLEIQRTEQGDSAMYLCATGTEWSSYEQYFGPGTRLTVT.

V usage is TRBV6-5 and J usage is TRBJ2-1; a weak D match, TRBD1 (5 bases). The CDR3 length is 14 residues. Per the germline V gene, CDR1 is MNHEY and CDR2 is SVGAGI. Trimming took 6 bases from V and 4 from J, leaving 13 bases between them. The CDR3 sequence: CASSNAAGYNEQFF. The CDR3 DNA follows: TGTGCCAGCAGCAATGCGGCAGGGTACAATGAGCAGTTCTTC.

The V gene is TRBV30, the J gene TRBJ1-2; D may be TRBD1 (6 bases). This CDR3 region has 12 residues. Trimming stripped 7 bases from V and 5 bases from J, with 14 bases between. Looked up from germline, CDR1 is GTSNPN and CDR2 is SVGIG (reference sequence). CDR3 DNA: TGTGCCTCAAATGGGGGCCTTTATGGCTACACCTTC. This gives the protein CASNGGLYGYTF. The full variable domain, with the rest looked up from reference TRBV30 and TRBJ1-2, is SQTIHQWPATLVQPVGSPLSLECTVEGTSNPNLYWYRQAAGRGLQLLFYSVGIGQISSEVPQNLSASRPQDRQFILSSKKLLLSDSGFYLCASNGGLYGYTFGSGTRLTVV.

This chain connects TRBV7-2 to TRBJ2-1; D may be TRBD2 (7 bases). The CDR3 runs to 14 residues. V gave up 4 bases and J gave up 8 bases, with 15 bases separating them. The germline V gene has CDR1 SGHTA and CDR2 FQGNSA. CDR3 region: CASSYQGGADEQFF. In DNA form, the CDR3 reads TGTGCCAGCAGCTACCAAGGGGGGGCTGATGAGCAGTTCTTC.

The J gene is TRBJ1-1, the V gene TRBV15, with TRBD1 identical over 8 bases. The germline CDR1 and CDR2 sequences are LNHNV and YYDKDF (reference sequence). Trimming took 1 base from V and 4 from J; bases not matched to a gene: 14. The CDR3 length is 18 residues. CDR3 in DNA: TGTGCCACCAGCAGAGTTCGAGACAGGGGAATCAGATCCACTGAAGCTTTCTTT. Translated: CATSRVRDRGIRSTEAFF.

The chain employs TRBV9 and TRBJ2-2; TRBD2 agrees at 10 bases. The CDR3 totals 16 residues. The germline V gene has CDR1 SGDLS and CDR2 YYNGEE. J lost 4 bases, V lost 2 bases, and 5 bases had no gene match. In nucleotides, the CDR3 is TGTGCCAGCAGCGTGGAAAGCGGGGGGGTCACCGGGGAGCTGTTTTTT. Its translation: CASSVESGGVTGELFF.

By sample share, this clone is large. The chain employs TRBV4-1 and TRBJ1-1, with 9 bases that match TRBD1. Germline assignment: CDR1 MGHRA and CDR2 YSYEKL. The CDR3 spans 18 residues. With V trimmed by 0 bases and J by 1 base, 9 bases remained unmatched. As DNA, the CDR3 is TGCGCCAGCAGCCAAGATCAGGGGACAGGGTTACGGAACACTGAAGCTTTCTTT. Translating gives CASSQDQGTGLRNTEAFF.

CDR3 bases: TGTGCCAGCAGTTTATCTTGGACAGGGGGCTCCTACGAGCAGTACTTC. This gives the protein CASSLSWTGGSYEQYF. This rearrangement joins TRBV27 to TRBJ2-7, with 10 bases that match TRBD1. V shed 0 bases and J 0 bases; nucleotides not matched to a gene: 2. CDR3 size: 16 residues. Germline CDR1 and CDR2: MNHEY and SMNVEV (reference sequence).

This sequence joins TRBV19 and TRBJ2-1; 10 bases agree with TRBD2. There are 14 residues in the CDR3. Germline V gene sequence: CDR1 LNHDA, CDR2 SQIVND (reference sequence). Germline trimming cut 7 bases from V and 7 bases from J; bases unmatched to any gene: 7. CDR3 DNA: TGTGCCAGTACTCAGCGGGGGGGCCGGAATGAGCAGTTCTTC. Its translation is CASTQRGGRNEQFF.